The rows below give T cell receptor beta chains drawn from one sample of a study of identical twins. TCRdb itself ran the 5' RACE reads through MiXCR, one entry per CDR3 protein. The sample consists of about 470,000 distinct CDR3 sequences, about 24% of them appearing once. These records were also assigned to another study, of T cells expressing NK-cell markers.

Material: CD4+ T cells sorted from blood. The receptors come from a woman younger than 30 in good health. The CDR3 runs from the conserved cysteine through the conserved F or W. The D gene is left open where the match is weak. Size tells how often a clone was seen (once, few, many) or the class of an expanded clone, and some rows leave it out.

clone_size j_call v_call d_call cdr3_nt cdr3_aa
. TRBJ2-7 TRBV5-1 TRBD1 TGCGCCAGCAGCTCAGCTAATTCCGGGACAGGATTCTACGAGCAGTACTTC CASSSANSGTGFYEQYF
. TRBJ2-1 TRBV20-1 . TGCAGTGCTAGAGGGGTCTACAATGAGCAGTTCTTC CSARGVYNEQFF
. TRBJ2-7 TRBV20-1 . TGCAGTGCTAGAGAAGGGAGCGCACTCTACGAGCAGTACTTC CSAREGSALYEQYF
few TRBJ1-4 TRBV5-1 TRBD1 TGCGCCAGCAGCCCGGGACAGGGTTCGGAAAAACTGTTTTTT CASSPGQGSEKLFF
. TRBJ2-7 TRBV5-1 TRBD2 TGCGCCAGCGCGGGACTAGCGGGTGACGAGCAGTACTTC CASAGLAGDEQYF
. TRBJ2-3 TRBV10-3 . TGTGCCATCAGTGAGTCGGCGGAGGGCACAGATACGCAGTATTTT CAISESAEGTDTQYF
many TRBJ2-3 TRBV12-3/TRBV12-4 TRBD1 TGTGCCAGCAGTTCACAGGGGAAGGGAGATACGCAGTATTTT CASSSQGKGDTQYF
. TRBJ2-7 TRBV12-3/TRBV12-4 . TGTGCCAGCAGTTTCGTGGGTGGCGAGCAGTACTTC CASSFVGGEQYF
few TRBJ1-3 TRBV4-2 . TGTGCCAGCAGCCAAGATACATTCTCTGGAAACACCATATATTTT CASSQDTFSGNTIYF
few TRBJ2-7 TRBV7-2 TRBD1 TGTGCCAGCAGCGAGGGACAGGGTAGGGGCGAGCAGTACTTC CASSEGQGRGEQYF
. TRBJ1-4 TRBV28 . TGTGCCAGCAGCCCCCTGTCAAGCGGGTATGAAAAACTGTTTTTT CASSPLSSGYEKLFF
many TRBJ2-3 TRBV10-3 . TGCGCCATGGGCGGACTTCGGGATACGCAGTATTTT CAMGGLRDTQYF
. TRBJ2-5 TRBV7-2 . TGTGCCAGCAGCAAAGGAGGCGGGACTGAGACCCAGTACTTC CASSKGGGTETQYF
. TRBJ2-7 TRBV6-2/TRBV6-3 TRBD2 TGTGCCAGCAGTTATCTAGCGGGGGACGAGCAGTACTTC CASSYLAGDEQYF
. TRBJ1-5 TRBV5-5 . TGTGCCAGCAGCTTGATACGGGCATGGGGTCAGCCCCAGCATTTT CASSLIRAWGQPQHF
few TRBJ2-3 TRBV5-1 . TGCGCCAGCAGCTTGGGCACGCAGTATTTT CASSLGTQYF
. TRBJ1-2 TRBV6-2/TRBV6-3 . TGTGCCAGCACCCGAGGCGCCTCGGGCTACACCTTC CASTRGASGYTF
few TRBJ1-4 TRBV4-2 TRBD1 TGTGCCAGCAGCCGTCAGCGGGGACAGTCGACGACTTTCGGAAAACTGTTTTTT CASSRQRGQSTTFGKLFF
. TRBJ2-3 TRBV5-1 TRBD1 TGCGCCAGCAGCTTCCAGCTGGGACAGGGACTTTTAGATACGCAGTATTTT CASSFQLGQGLLDTQYF
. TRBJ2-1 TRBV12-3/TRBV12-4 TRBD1 TGTGCCAGCAGTACGGACAGGGGAGGCAATGAGCAGTTCTTC CASSTDRGGNEQFF
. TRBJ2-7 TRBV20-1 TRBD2 TGCAGTGCTCACTTAGCGGGAGTCTTCGAGCAGTACTTC CSAHLAGVFEQYF
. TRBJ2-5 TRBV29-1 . TGCAGCGCTACGACCCACCTAGCATCGGAAGAGACCCAGTACTTC CSATTHLASEETQYF
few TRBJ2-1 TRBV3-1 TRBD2 TGTGCCAGCAGCCAAGAACTAGCGGGGGGCTCCGCCTTC CASSQELAGGSAF
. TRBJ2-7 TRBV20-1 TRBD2 TGCAGTGCTAAGGGAGGGCAGGGACCGACCTACGAGCAGTACTTC CSAKGGQGPTYEQYF
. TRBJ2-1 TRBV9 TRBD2 TGTGCCAGCAGCGTTTCTACCGGGAGGGGGAATGAGCAGATCTTC CASSVSTGRGNEQIF
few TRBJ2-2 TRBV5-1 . TGCGCCAGCGGCGACTTGGGGGAGCTGTTTTTT CASGDLGELFF
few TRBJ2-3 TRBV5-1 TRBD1 TGCGCCAGCAGGGTGCTGGGACAGGGCGGCACAGATACGCAGTATTTT CASRVLGQGGTDTQYF